Each of the 8 T cell receptor beta chains below was sequenced from the same sample in a study of T cell responses to AZD1222 COVID-19 vaccine. Only in-frame clones appear in the TCRdb table, and some are missing; sequencing was by immunoSEQ multiplex PCR. Of about 150,000 clones in the sample, about 90% were seen once. The material was peripheral blood, obtained 28 days after the second AZD1222 dose. These receptors all come from an adult who received the AZD1222 COVID-19 vaccine.

The chain is built from TRBV28 and TRBJ2-1; 9 nucleotides match TRBD2. Germline CDR1 reads MDHEN; CDR2 reads SYDVKM. The CDR3 is 17 residues long. The V segment lost 4 bases and the J segment 4 bases; nucleotides outside the gene matches: 11. The CDR3 reads CASSYPQGSGSYNEQFF. The DNA of the CDR3 is TGTGCCAGCAGTTACCCCCAGGGTAGCGGGAGTTACAATGAGCAGTTCTTC. Filled out from reference TRBV28 and TRBJ2-1, the complete variable domain reads DVKVTQSSRYLVKRTGEKVFLECVQDMDHENMFWYRQDPGLGLRLIYFSYDVKMKEKGDIPEGYSVSREKKERFSLILESASTNQTSMYLCASSYPQGSGSYNEQFFGPGTRLTVL.

CDR3 DNA sequence: TGTGCCAGCAGTGCGACGGGGGCCAACGTCCTGACTTTC. It translates to CASSATGANVLTF. V is TRBV27 and J is TRBJ2-6; D is unclear. CDR1 and CDR2 from the germline V gene are MNHEY and SMNVEV (reference sequence). This CDR3 region has 13 residues. The V and J ends lost 5 bases and 4 bases respectively, with 6 bases between them.

In this sample, this clone turned up once. J is TRBJ2-3 and V is TRBV10-3, with a weak D call TRBD1 (6 bases). V dropped 6 bases and J dropped 0 bases, with 16 bases sitting between them. Looked up from germline, CDR1 is ENHRY and CDR2 is SYGVKD. This CDR3 spans 16 amino acids. CDR3 DNA: TGTGCCATCAGAAGAGGGGGTACTTCTAGCACAGATACGCAGTATTTT. Its translation is CAIRRGGTSSTDTQYF.

The genes are TRBV25-1 and TRBJ1-5; D is unclear. CDR3 length equals 15 residues. V was pared by 0 bases and J by 2 bases, with 8 bases between. Germline CDR1 reads MGHDK; CDR2 reads SYGVNS. Here the CDR3 DNA reads TGTGCCAGCAGTGAATATTCAGAGGGCAATCAGCCCCAGCATTTT. Protein sequence: CASSEYSEGNQPQHF. The complete variable domain, with remaining parts taken from reference TRBV25-1 and TRBJ1-5, reads EADIYQTPRYLVIGTGKKITLECSQTMGHDKMYWYQQDPGMELHLIHYSYGVNSTEKGDLSSESTVSRIRTEHFPLTLESARPSHTSQYLCASSEYSEGNQPQHFGDGTRLSIL.

The chain uses TRBV3-1 (or the pseudogene TRBV3-2) and TRBJ2-7; the match to TRBD1 covers 9 bases. With 2 bases clipped from V and 7 bases from J, the junction kept 9 bases outside the gene matches. The CDR3 runs to 15 residues. The germline V gene has CDR1 LGHDT and CDR2 YNNKEL (reference sequence). CDR3 protein: CASSQLGTGSWEQYF. The CDR3 DNA sequence: TGTGCCAGCAGCCAACTCGGGACAGGGTCTTGGGAGCAGTACTTC.

V is TRBV7-9 and J is TRBJ1-2, with D tentatively TRBD1 (5 bases). Germline V gene lookup returns CDR1 SEHNR and CDR2 FQNEAQ (reference sequence). The V end lost 5 bases, the J end lost 4 bases, and 14 bases lay between the germline ends. The CDR3 covers 14 residues. The CDR3 sequence is CASSRNQGGYGYTF. CDR3 DNA sequence: TGTGCCAGCAGCCGAAACCAGGGAGGCTATGGCTACACCTTC.

This chain links TRBV12-3 or TRBV12-4 with TRBJ2-7; D not certain. Trimming stripped 3 bases from V and 2 bases from J, with 8 bases between. This CDR3 region has 13 residues. In nucleotides, the CDR3 is TGTGCCAGCAGTTTTGGTCAAGCCTACGAGCAGTACTTC. Translating gives CASSFGQAYEQYF.

This rearrangement joins TRBV20-1 to TRBJ2-1; 11 nucleotides line up with TRBD2. Germline lookup yields CDR1 DFQATT and CDR2 SNEGSKA (reference sequence). CDR3 length: 17 residues. Losses at the gene ends were 3 bases for V and 1 base for J; bases not matched to a gene: 8. CDR3: CSASSGLAGHSYNEQFF. The CDR3 bases are TGCAGTGCTAGTTCTGGACTAGCGGGCCATTCCTACAATGAGCAGTTCTTC.